The TCR beta chain described here comes from a study of cytomegalovirus exposure and HLA in healthy donors (dated by TCRdb to between 2016 and 2019). About the full investigation: In an earlier analysis of approximately 500 of the donors, 276 Gb of sequence data and 90 million to 130 million unique TCR beta sequences from about 190 million T cells were reported. Across 300 to 500 genotyped donors of the cohort, an average of roughly 250,000 unique TCR beta nucleotide sequences per donor were sequenced, and roughly a sixth of those sequences were non-productive. The study profiled the T cell repertoires of 550 to 700 subjects by immunosequencing and related them to cytomegalovirus serostatus. Several DR-DQ haplotypes were treated as single units for association and clustering because of strong linkage in the cohort. Along with the roughly 670-subject first cohort, a separate validation cohort of over a hundred different subjects was used. The number of donors typed differed by locus, with about 620-630 for A, B, C, DRB1 and DQB1, approximately 500 for DQA1, over 600 for DPA1, and around 460 for DPB1. To decide whether each TCR beta V gene segment behaved as functional or pseudogenic, an earlier analysis of fewer than 750 of the donors relied on high-throughput TCR beta sequencing. Class I and class II HLA loci were covered by the typing at four-digit resolution. An early release that covered some 630 HLA-typed donors contained 250 to 350 gigabases of sequencing data and 85 million to 100 million unique TCR sequences. Rather than using new phenotypic data, the later analysis identified candidate immune exposures from TCR beta sequences and from how often those sequences occurred across donors. Donor age, sex, ethnicity and CMV serostatus were compiled together with the repertoire data. A later genetic analysis used genome-wide SNP genotypes for 398 of the 666 donors, treating that subset as a discovery cohort. The study combined high-throughput TCR immunosequencing, statistical association of individual TCRs with disease status, and machine learning to predict cytomegalovirus infection status. The genetic ancestry cluster associated with self-reported Caucasian donors included around four fifths of the roughly 400 genotyped donors. A later analysis re-analyzed previously published TCR beta repertoires from roughly 690 donors and added high-resolution HLA genotyping to study TCR occurrence patterns. The study aimed to test whether signatures of past pathogen exposure could be identified by cataloging public T cell receptors. All discovery cohort repertoires had been generated on a single sequencing platform.

Libraries were constructed by the immunoSEQ multiplex PCR assay. For the multiplex PCR, a mixture combining 60 forward primers for TCR Vbeta segments and 13 reverse primers for TCR Jbeta segments was used. The CDR3 region of rearranged TCR beta genes was amplified from genomic DNA by a multiplex PCR assay. On the Illumina HiSeq System, the amplified TCR beta libraries were sequenced as 87-base-pair reads. The authors processed their data as follows. A later analysis counted tens of millions of unique TCR beta chains across the 666 repertoires, and some 11 million of these chains were shared by at least two donors. A nearest-neighbor algorithm error-corrected the raw reads and collapsed the reads into unique sequences, merging closely related sequences to remove PCR and sequencing errors. To assign V, D and J gene segments, CDR3 sequences were aligned to IMGT reference sequences. Each retained sequence needed at least a six-nucleotide match to both a V gene segment and a J gene segment. A rearrangement counted as productive if the CDR3 had no stop codons and remained in frame with V and J, and every other rearrangement counted as non-productive. CDR3 was defined by IMGT convention, running from the second conserved V-encoded cysteine to the conserved J-encoded phenylalanine. In an earlier analysis of around 640 of the donors, sequences lacking an unambiguous match to a single V gene segment were excluded. An earlier analysis of a few hundred of the donors called V segments functional above 56.7% productive rearrangements and segregating when the between-donor standard deviation exceeded 5%. A statistical classification framework was developed to diagnose cytomegalovirus status using the catalog of TCR beta chain sequences. V and J gene assignment, in a later analysis, came from comparing TCR nucleotide sequences with IMGT/GENE-DB human TR gene sequences. Using the TCRdist pipeline, a later analysis assigned CDR3 sequences along with most-parsimonious VDJ recombination scenarios. In a later analysis, each TCR beta chain was defined by its CDR3 amino acid sequence together with its V-gene family, and reads lacking a unique V-gene family were excluded. In a later analysis, a few hundred highly shared, low-generation-probability nucleotide sequences were removed to address suspected cross-contamination and a sequencing artifact. A later analysis calculated a clonal expansion index for each public chain from normalized within-repertoire ranks of inferred template counts. In a later analysis, generation probabilities were computed using a VDJ recombination model fitted to out-of-frame rearrangements, and the results were checked against IGoR. In a later analysis, hypergeometric tests were used to score TCR-TCR, TCR-HLA and TCR-CMV co-occurrence, with a repertoire-size bias correction applied to TCR pairs. False discovery rates were estimated in a later analysis by permuting HLA or CMV assignments 20 times. In a later analysis, co-occurring TCRs were grouped with DBSCAN, and TCRdist sequence similarity was added when clustering was performed within HLA-allele-positive subsets. Repertoires with fewer than 30,000 or more than 120,000 public chains, plus five repertoires with anomalous nucleotide sharing, were excluded from co-occurrence clustering. TCRdb stores this immuneACCESS table with in-frame sequences only. Part of the clones is absent; in the studies checked, under half of the shortfall reflects unresolved V genes, and no reason is known for the rest. V, J and clone size were drawn from that table, and D and trimming were deduced from the DNA. Counted in this sample were about 190,000 clones; about four fifths of them appeared once. Of the sample, approximately 1.1% falls within the top ten clones.

The CDR3 runs 17 amino acids, cysteine and phenylalanine included. CDR3 DNA is the only sequence kept; it has 51 bases, read in frame from the first base. CDR1 and CDR2 were assigned from the germline V gene (reference sequence) as MNHEY and SMNVEV. Deletion took 4 bases off V and 0 bases off J, with a span of 17 bases between the germline ends. General conclusions and limits of the study: The study listed 150 to 200 TCR beta chains as associated with cytomegalovirus. In this cohort, only TCR beta chains were sequenced, and detectable features were limited by the absence of alpha or paired-chain data. Correlated functional status among segregating V segments might reflect linkage disequilibrium, but an unknown experimental factor could not be ruled out. Sequencing depth was assumed to be roughly uniform across donors in the presence/absence analyses, though that assumption may not hold. A later analysis found that HLA-associated TCR beta chains were more clonally expanded and had lower generation probabilities than equally common non-associated chains. Cytomegalovirus status was reported to be diagnosed by the classifier with high specificity and sensitivity in both the original and validation cohorts. About 17 rarely observed V segments, including chromosome 9 orphons, were excluded from the earlier analysis of about 600 of the donors because counts were too low. Because HLA typing was unavailable for some donors at each locus, only the typed subset was used in association tests. Most CMV-associated TCR beta chains appeared to be HLA-restricted in a later analysis, and the HLA associations seemed to be driven largely by CMV exposure. The sequencing pipeline was judged likely to have produced a cluster of highly shared sequence variants as a technical artifact. In a later genetic analysis, a missense DCLRE1C variant was associated with V-gene and J-gene trimming of TCR beta chains, and the association was replicated in an independent cohort. Immune exposure information for the cohort was limited to CMV serostatus. A later analysis reported that several top co-occurrence clusters appeared linked to parvovirus B19, influenza, CMV and Epstein-Barr virus. When HLA alleles, especially DR and DQ, strongly co-occurred, attributing TCR associations to individual alleles was difficult. In a later analysis, some 18,000 TCR beta sequences were associated with specific HLA alleles at a false discovery rate of 0.05. In vitro tests confirmed that a few of the cytomegalovirus-associated TCR beta chains recognize cytomegalovirus antigens. According to the authors, the approach could potentially be generalized to other disease states and immunological phenotypes. In a later analysis, the rate of TCR association differed among HLA loci, with DRB1 alleles having the most associated TCRs and HLA-C alleles having the fewest. In an earlier analysis of some 500 of the donors, most TCR beta V segments appeared in productive rearrangements about 87% or about 30% of the time, broadly matching IMGT annotations. Across donors, most TCR sequences were observed very rarely, whereas some public TCRs were present in many individuals. Some IMGT-functional V segments, including TRBV6-2 and TRBV6-3, could not be distinguished by the 87-base-pair reads and were therefore excluded. A further reported finding was that TCR beta sequences accurately predicted the HLA-A and HLA-B alleles for most subjects in the first cohort. In a later genetic analysis, fewer N-insertions in productive TCRs were reported among donors in an Asian-associated ancestry cluster than the approximately 630-donor mean.

The cohort comprised 550 to 700 healthy bone marrow donors. At the time of sampling, every cohort member was nominally healthy, though immune exposures that went unrecorded were likely present. The donor was CMV seronegative and was included in the group of 352 seronegative cohort members. Every donor gave a peripheral blood sample, and the peripheral blood mononuclear cells from that sample were used for TCR beta sequencing. Genomic DNA was extracted from the blood cell samples with the Qiagen DNeasy Blood Extraction Kit. In regard to this clone: The clone's antigen remains unknown. Within one base of it there is no much larger clone, and no base qualities were kept.

The chain is made from TRBV27 and TRBJ2-3; the D gene lacks a confident call. The receptor's source is a middle-aged woman in good health and CMV-seronegative. The sequencing sample was made of PBMCs. CDR3 loop: CASSSPAPLASTDTQYF. The DNA reads TGTGCCAGCAGTTCCCCCGCCCCCTTAGCTAGCACAGATACGCAGTATTTT.